A selection of T cell receptor beta chains follows, all from one sample in a study of shared clonotypes between healthy human individuals. Assay: immunoSEQ multiplex PCR; the TCRdb copy retains only in-frame clones and omits some. The table records hundreds of thousands of clones, roughly 98% of them present only once. The sequencing sample was made of naive CD8+ T cells sorted from blood. The receptors originated from a man aged 25-45 years in good health. Both conserved end residues are part of each CDR3. Each record gives: V gene, CDR3 length, J gene, CDR3 protein.

TRBV28	12	TRBJ2-7	CASSFPPTEQYF
TRBV7-6	17	TRBJ1-1	CASSLIRGTGREPEAFF
TRBV27	19	TRBJ2-6	CASSPLGLAGGSGANVLTF
TRBV5-4	19	TRBJ2-1	CASSTVGTGAHLGVDEQFF
TRBV29-1	13	TRBJ2-7	CSAGTSGLYEQYF
TRBV18	12	TRBJ1-1	CASSPDWTEAFF
TRBV27	15	TRBJ2-3	CASSLLAGGLDTQYF
TRBV10-3	15	TRBJ1-5	CAISESGPVDQPQHF
TRBV11-2	14	TRBJ1-5	CASSLEYSNQPQHF
TRBV25-1	16	TRBJ2-6	CASSEYARTGANVLTF
TRBV29-1	13	TRBJ1-1	CSVVPGGLTEAFF
TRBV7-9	17	TRBJ2-7	CASSFLASQTSSVEQYF
TRBV4-2	13	TRBJ2-7	CASSQPTSYEQYF
TRBV14	14	TRBJ2-1	CASSPLRENNEQFF
TRBV27	13	TRBJ2-3	CASSRDSTDTQYF
TRBV27	11	TRBJ2-1	CAAWYAGEQFF
TRBV7-9	17	TRBJ2-1	CASSLVKPAESYNEQFF
TRBV9	15	TRBJ1-1	CASSFQGNMNTEAFF
TRBV2	15	TRBJ2-1	CASPHQDRVYNEQFF